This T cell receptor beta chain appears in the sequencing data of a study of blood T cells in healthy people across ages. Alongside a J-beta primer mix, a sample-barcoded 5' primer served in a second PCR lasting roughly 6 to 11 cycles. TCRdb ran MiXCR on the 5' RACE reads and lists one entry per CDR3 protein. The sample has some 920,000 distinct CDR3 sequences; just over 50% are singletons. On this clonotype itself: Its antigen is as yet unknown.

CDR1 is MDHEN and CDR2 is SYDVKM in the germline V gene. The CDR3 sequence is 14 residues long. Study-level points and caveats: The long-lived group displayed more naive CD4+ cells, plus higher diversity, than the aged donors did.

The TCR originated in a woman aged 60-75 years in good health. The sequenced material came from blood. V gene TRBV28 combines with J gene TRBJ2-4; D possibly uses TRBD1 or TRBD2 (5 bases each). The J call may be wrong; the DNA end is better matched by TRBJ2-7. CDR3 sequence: CASTQWGPNYEQYF. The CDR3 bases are TGTGCCAGCACCCAATGGGGACCCAACTACGAGCAGTACTTC.